This T cell receptor (beta chain) was sequenced in a study of cytomegalovirus exposure and HLA in healthy donors. The CDR3 runs to 13 residues. V gave up 3 bases and J gave up 4 bases, with 10 bases separating them. Germline V lookup: CDR1 SNHLY, CDR2 FYNNEI. This clone was seen more than once but under ten times. The sample contains more than one DNA sequence encoding this CDR3. Primers for the PCR totalled 60 Vbeta and 13 Jbeta. TCRdb's copy holds only in-frame clones and misses some; the assay was immunoSEQ multiplex PCR. The sample includes roughly 120,000 clones, approximately 15% of them seen just once.

This TCR derives from a young woman in good health and CMV-seronegative. The chain has TRBV2 and TRBJ2-7; D uncertain. Sequenced material: PBMCs. The CDR3 spells CASSEGTAYEQYF. CDR3 sequence (DNA): TGTGCCAGCAGTGAGGGCACCGCTTACGAGCAGTACTTC.